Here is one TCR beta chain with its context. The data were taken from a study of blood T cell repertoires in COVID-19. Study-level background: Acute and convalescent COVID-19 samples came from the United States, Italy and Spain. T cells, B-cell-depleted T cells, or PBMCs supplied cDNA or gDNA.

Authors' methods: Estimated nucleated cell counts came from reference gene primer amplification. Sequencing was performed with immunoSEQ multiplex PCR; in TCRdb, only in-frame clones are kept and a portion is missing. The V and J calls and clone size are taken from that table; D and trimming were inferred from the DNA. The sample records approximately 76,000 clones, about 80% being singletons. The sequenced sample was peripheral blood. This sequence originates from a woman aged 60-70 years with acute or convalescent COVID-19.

CDR3 DNA: TGTGCCAGCTCTCTGGGGGGGGTGACCGGGGAGCTGTTTTTT. Translation gives CASSLGGVTGELFF. V and J are TRBV6-5 and TRBJ2-2, with 7 bases matching TRBD2. The CDR3 extends over 14 amino acids. Germline CDR1 is MNHEY and CDR2 is SVGAGI. V trimming: 8 bases; J trimming: 5 bases; junction bases outside the gene matches: 8.